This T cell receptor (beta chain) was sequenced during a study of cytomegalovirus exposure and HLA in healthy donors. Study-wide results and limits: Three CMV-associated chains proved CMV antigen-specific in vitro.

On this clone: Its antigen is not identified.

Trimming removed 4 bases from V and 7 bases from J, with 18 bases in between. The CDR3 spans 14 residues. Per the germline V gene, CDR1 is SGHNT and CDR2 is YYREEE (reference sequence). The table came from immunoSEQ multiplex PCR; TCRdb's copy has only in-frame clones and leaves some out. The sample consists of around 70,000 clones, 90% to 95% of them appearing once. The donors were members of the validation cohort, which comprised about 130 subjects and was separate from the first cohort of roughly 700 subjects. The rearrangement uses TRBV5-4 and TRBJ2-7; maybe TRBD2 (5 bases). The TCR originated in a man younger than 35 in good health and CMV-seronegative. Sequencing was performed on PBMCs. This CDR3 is CASSTIEGLGEQYF. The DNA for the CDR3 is TGTGCCAGCAGCACGATTGAGGGTCTGGGGGAGCAGTACTTC.